The rows below give T cell receptor beta chains drawn from one sample of a study of blood T cell repertoires in COVID-19. This table comes from immunoSEQ multiplex PCR, and its TCRdb copy is limited to in-frame clones, with some not included. The sample lists about 440,000 clones, 87% occurring once. The sample consisted of PBMCs or T cells enriched from blood (not recorded which). The receptors derive from a woman aged 18-29 years with acute COVID-19. Each CDR3 is given with its conserved first and last residue. Each record gives: D gene, J gene, V gene, clone size, CDR3 DNA, CDR3 protein. D genes are given only for firm matches. Rows give clone size only sometimes, using once, few, many, or a class for an expanded clone.

d_gene: NA
j_gene: TRBJ1-1
v_gene: TRBV4-1
abundance: NA
CDR3nt: TGCGCCAGCAGCCACCGAGCCGGGGTGGGTAAGGTGGACACTGAAGCTTTCTTT
CDR3aa: CASSHRAGVGKVDTEAFF

d_gene: NA
j_gene: TRBJ1-2
v_gene: TRBV6-1
abundance: NA
CDR3nt: TGTGCCAGCAGTGAAGGGGGGGTTGACTATGGCTACACCTTC
CDR3aa: CASSEGGVDYGYTF

d_gene: TRBD2
j_gene: TRBJ2-7
v_gene: TRBV2
abundance: NA
CDR3nt: TGTGCCAGCAGTCGGGACTACCCCGAGCAGTACTTC
CDR3aa: CASSRDYPEQYF

d_gene: TRBD2
j_gene: TRBJ2-7
v_gene: TRBV10-2
abundance: NA
CDR3nt: TGCGCCAGCGGTAATCAGGCTAGCGGGAACCCGCACACCTTATACGAGCAGTACTTC
CDR3aa: CASGNQASGNPHTLYEQYF

d_gene: NA
j_gene: TRBJ2-1
v_gene: TRBV21-1
abundance: NA
CDR3nt: TGTGCCAGCAGCAAAGAAGGGACACCCTGCTCCTACAATGAGCAGTTCTTC
CDR3aa: CASSKEGTPCSYNEQFF

d_gene: NA
j_gene: TRBJ2-5
v_gene: TRBV4-2
abundance: NA
CDR3nt: TGTGCCAGCAGCCAAGAAGGCGGGGAAGAGACCCAGTACTTC
CDR3aa: CASSQEGGEETQYF

d_gene: NA
j_gene: TRBJ1-1
v_gene: TRBV28
abundance: NA
CDR3nt: TGTGCCAGCAGTTTAATCAGGGTTGAAGCTTTCTTT
CDR3aa: CASSLIRVEAFF

d_gene: NA
j_gene: TRBJ2-2
v_gene: TRBV6-5
abundance: NA
CDR3nt: TGTGCCAGCAGTATCAGGCCCAACACCGGGGAGCTGTTTTTT
CDR3aa: CASSIRPNTGELFF

d_gene: NA
j_gene: TRBJ1-1
v_gene: TRBV6-5
abundance: NA
CDR3nt: TGTGCCAGCAGTTACTCACCGGGAGATATTAACACTGAAGCTTTCTTT
CDR3aa: CASSYSPGDINTEAFF

d_gene: NA
j_gene: TRBJ2-7
v_gene: TRBV4-1
abundance: NA
CDR3nt: TGCGCCAGCAGCCCAGTCCCCTTCTCCTACGAGCAGTACTTC
CDR3aa: CASSPVPFSYEQYF

d_gene: TRBD2
j_gene: TRBJ2-3
v_gene: TRBV9
abundance: NA
CDR3nt: TGTGCCAGCAGCCCCTCGGGGCTAGCGGGCACAGATACGCAGTATTTT
CDR3aa: CASSPSGLAGTDTQYF

d_gene: TRBD1
j_gene: TRBJ2-3
v_gene: TRBV24-1
abundance: NA
CDR3nt: TGTGCCACCAGTGGCACAGGGGTAGATACGCAGTATTTT
CDR3aa: CATSGTGVDTQYF

d_gene: TRBD1
j_gene: TRBJ2-3
v_gene: TRBV7-3
abundance: NA
CDR3nt: TGTGCCAGCAGCTGGGGGACAGGGCTTAGCACAGATACGCAGTATTTT
CDR3aa: CASSWGTGLSTDTQYF

d_gene: NA
j_gene: TRBJ2-6
v_gene: TRBV29-1
abundance: NA
CDR3nt: TGCAGCGGCGTCTCTGGGGCCAACGTCCTGACTTTC
CDR3aa: CSGVSGANVLTF

d_gene: TRBD1
j_gene: TRBJ1-3
v_gene: TRBV9
abundance: few
CDR3nt: TGTGCCAGCAGCGTAGGGATCGGGACAGGGAATTACTTCGACTCTGGAAACACCATATATTTT
CDR3aa: CASSVGIGTGNYFDSGNTIYF

d_gene: NA
j_gene: TRBJ2-2
v_gene: TRBV25-1
abundance: NA
CDR3nt: TGTGCCAGCAGTGAGACAGGGAACACCGGGGAGCTGTTTTTT
CDR3aa: CASSETGNTGELFF

d_gene: TRBD1
j_gene: TRBJ2-3
v_gene: TRBV27
abundance: NA
CDR3nt: TGTGCCAGTAAGACAGGGGGCACAGATACGCAGTATTTT
CDR3aa: CASKTGGTDTQYF

d_gene: TRBD2
j_gene: TRBJ2-1
v_gene: TRBV18
abundance: NA
CDR3nt: TGTGCCAGCTCACCCGGGACTAGGCGAATCCATGAGCAGTTCTTC
CDR3aa: CASSPGTRRIHEQFF

d_gene: NA
j_gene: TRBJ1-5
v_gene: TRBV12-3/TRBV12-4
abundance: NA
CDR3nt: TGTGCCAGCAGTCCAGCGGATCCTCAGCCCCAGCATTTT
CDR3aa: CASSPADPQPQHF

d_gene: TRBD1
j_gene: TRBJ1-1
v_gene: TRBV2
abundance: NA
CDR3nt: TGTGCCAGCGGTGTATTACAGGGGGTAAACACTGAAGCTTTCTTT
CDR3aa: CASGVLQGVNTEAFF

d_gene: TRBD2
j_gene: TRBJ2-7
v_gene: TRBV10-2
abundance: NA
CDR3nt: TGCGCCAGCAGCTCATATAGCGGGACGTCACCCATAGAGCAGTACTTC
CDR3aa: CASSSYSGTSPIEQYF

d_gene: NA
j_gene: TRBJ2-7
v_gene: TRBV5-6
abundance: NA
CDR3nt: TGTGCCAGCAGCTTGGCCGCTAGCTCGCAGTACTTC
CDR3aa: CASSLAASSQYF

d_gene: NA
j_gene: TRBJ2-7
v_gene: TRBV19
abundance: NA
CDR3nt: TGTGCCAGTAGTTCCCAAAGCTGGGGAGGCGAGCAGTACTTC
CDR3aa: CASSSQSWGGEQYF

d_gene: TRBD1
j_gene: TRBJ2-2
v_gene: TRBV5-1
abundance: NA
CDR3nt: TGCGCCAGCAGCCCGGGGACAGCGAACACCGGGGAGCTGTTTTTT
CDR3aa: CASSPGTANTGELFF

d_gene: TRBD1
j_gene: TRBJ1-2
v_gene: TRBV5-6
abundance: NA
CDR3nt: TGTGCCAGCAGCCTAGGACAGGAAGGTCCCTATGGCTACACCTTC
CDR3aa: CASSLGQEGPYGYTF

d_gene: NA
j_gene: TRBJ2-2
v_gene: TRBV29-1
abundance: NA
CDR3nt: TGCAGCGTTGAAGATCAGCTAGCGAAGACCGGGGAGCTGTTTTTT
CDR3aa: CSVEDQLAKTGELFF

d_gene: NA
j_gene: TRBJ1-1
v_gene: TRBV12-3/TRBV12-4
abundance: NA
CDR3nt: TGTGCCAGCAGTTTCGAGGGTATAGCTTTCTTT
CDR3aa: CASSFEGIAFF

d_gene: TRBD1
j_gene: TRBJ2-7
v_gene: TRBV11-2
abundance: NA
CDR3nt: TGTGCCAGCAGCTCAACAGGGGTACACGAGCAGTACTTC
CDR3aa: CASSSTGVHEQYF

d_gene: NA
j_gene: TRBJ2-2
v_gene: TRBV28
abundance: once
CDR3nt: TGTGCCAGCGTAACAAACACCGGGGAGCTGTTTTTT
CDR3aa: CASVTNTGELFF

d_gene: NA
j_gene: TRBJ1-2
v_gene: TRBV6-1
abundance: NA
CDR3nt: TGTGCCAGCAGTGAATACACAGGGTACGGCTACACCTTC
CDR3aa: CASSEYTGYGYTF

d_gene: NA
j_gene: TRBJ1-5
v_gene: TRBV10-3
abundance: NA
CDR3nt: TGTGCCATCAGTGAGACAGGCAATCAGCCCCAGCATTTT
CDR3aa: CAISETGNQPQHF

d_gene: NA
j_gene: TRBJ2-3
v_gene: TRBV7-2
abundance: NA
CDR3nt: TGTGCCAGCAGCTTAGTGGGTAGCGCCTCAGATACGCAGTATTTT
CDR3aa: CASSLVGSASDTQYF

d_gene: NA
j_gene: TRBJ1-6
v_gene: TRBV27
abundance: NA
CDR3nt: TGTGCCAGCAGTTTATCAGGGGATGCCCCCCTCCACTTT
CDR3aa: CASSLSGDAPLHF

d_gene: TRBD2
j_gene: TRBJ2-7
v_gene: TRBV27
abundance: NA
CDR3nt: TGTGCCAGCAGTTTATCAGCGGGAGGCCCCTTTAACGAGCAGTACTTC
CDR3aa: CASSLSAGGPFNEQYF

d_gene: NA
j_gene: TRBJ1-2
v_gene: TRBV6-6
abundance: NA
CDR3nt: TGTGCCAGCAGTTCTGAGACAGGACCCTATGGCTACACCTTC
CDR3aa: CASSSETGPYGYTF

d_gene: NA
j_gene: TRBJ1-6
v_gene: TRBV9
abundance: few
CDR3nt: TGTGCCAGCAGCACAAGTGGGAGTTCGGTACCCCTCCACTTT
CDR3aa: CASSTSGSSVPLHF

d_gene: TRBD1
j_gene: TRBJ1-6
v_gene: TRBV29-1
abundance: NA
CDR3nt: TGCAGCGTTGCGGCAGGGGGTAATTCACCCCTCCACTTT
CDR3aa: CSVAAGGNSPLHF

d_gene: TRBD1
j_gene: TRBJ1-4
v_gene: TRBV4-1
abundance: once
CDR3nt: TGCGCCAGCAGCCCCTCGACAGGGGACAATGAAAAACTGTTTTTT
CDR3aa: CASSPSTGDNEKLFF

d_gene: TRBD2
j_gene: TRBJ2-7
v_gene: TRBV3-1/TRBV3-2
abundance: few
CDR3nt: TGTGCCAGCAGCCAAGGAACGGGGGGGATCTACGAGCAGTACTTC
CDR3aa: CASSQGTGGIYEQYF

d_gene: NA
j_gene: TRBJ2-2
v_gene: TRBV11-2
abundance: NA
CDR3nt: TGTGCCAGCAGCTTAGGAGTCGGGGAGCTGTTTTTT
CDR3aa: CASSLGVGELFF

d_gene: TRBD2
j_gene: TRBJ2-7
v_gene: TRBV29-1
abundance: NA
CDR3nt: TGCAGCGTTGAAGACTGGGGCGGGAGGGCCTACGAGCAGTACTTC
CDR3aa: CSVEDWGGRAYEQYF

d_gene: NA
j_gene: TRBJ1-3
v_gene: TRBV5-1
abundance: NA
CDR3nt: TGCGCCAGCACCACAGGAAATCGTTGTCGCTCTGGAAACACCATATATTTT
CDR3aa: CASTTGNRCRSGNTIYF

d_gene: NA
j_gene: TRBJ1-5
v_gene: TRBV10-1
abundance: few
CDR3nt: TGCGCCAGCAGTGACGGGAATCAGCCCCAGCATTTT
CDR3aa: CASSDGNQPQHF

d_gene: NA
j_gene: TRBJ1-2
v_gene: TRBV7-3
abundance: NA
CDR3nt: TGTGCCAGCAGCTCAACAGGAGGCTATGGCTACACCTTC
CDR3aa: CASSSTGGYGYTF

d_gene: NA
j_gene: TRBJ1-5
v_gene: TRBV5-3
abundance: once
CDR3nt: TGTGCCAGAAGCTTCCCTGTAAATCAGCCCCAGCATTTT
CDR3aa: CARSFPVNQPQHF

d_gene: TRBD2
j_gene: TRBJ2-1
v_gene: TRBV5-8
abundance: NA
CDR3nt: TGTGCCAGCAGCCCCGGGACTATCTCCTACAATGAGCAGTTCTTC
CDR3aa: CASSPGTISYNEQFF

d_gene: TRBD1
j_gene: TRBJ2-5
v_gene: TRBV24-1
abundance: NA
CDR3nt: TGTGCCACCAGTGCCAAAACAGGGGGCAGAGAGACCCAGTACTTC
CDR3aa: CATSAKTGGRETQYF

d_gene: TRBD1
j_gene: TRBJ2-5
v_gene: TRBV11-1
abundance: NA
CDR3nt: TGTGCCAGCAGTTTCATTACAGGGGACGAGACCCAGTACTTC
CDR3aa: CASSFITGDETQYF

d_gene: TRBD2
j_gene: TRBJ2-5
v_gene: TRBV6-5
abundance: NA
CDR3nt: TGTGCCAGCAGAGGACTAGCGGGAGGTGAGACCCAGTACTTC
CDR3aa: CASRGLAGGETQYF

d_gene: TRBD2
j_gene: TRBJ2-1
v_gene: TRBV11-2
abundance: once
CDR3nt: TGTGCCAGCAGCCTTAGCGGGAGGCGGGGGAATGAGCAGTTCTTC
CDR3aa: CASSLSGRRGNEQFF

d_gene: TRBD2
j_gene: TRBJ2-1
v_gene: TRBV7-2
abundance: NA
CDR3nt: TGTGCCAGCAGCTTAGGACTAGCGGGGGGGTACAATGAGCAGTTCTTC
CDR3aa: CASSLGLAGGYNEQFF